The clone carrying this T cell receptor (beta chain) was observed a handful of times. Its antigen is still unknown. This sample stems from a study of identical twins. Study-wide points: Cross-sectional statistical analysis was relied on for the conclusions, without the same donors being followed.

CDR1 and CDR2 (germline): DFQATT, SNEGSKA (reference sequence). The CDR3 runs 13 residues. Germline trimming cut 3 bases from V and 7 bases from J; bases unmatched to any gene: 4. A universal primer site was incorporated via template switching, and the cDNA contained unique molecular identifiers. A single record per CDR3 protein comes from TCRdb applying MiXCR to the 5' RACE reads. The table has hundreds of thousands of distinct CDR3 sequences, around 24% seen once. The same data also went into a second study, on T cells expressing NK-cell markers. This second study notes: Sorted CD3+CD56-NKG2C+, CD3+CD56+NKG2C+ and CD3+CD56+NKG2C- T cells supplied the TCR beta repertoires.

The sequence came from a woman aged 18-35 years in good health. The sequenced sample was CD4+ T cells sorted from blood. The chain employs TRBV20-1 and TRBJ2-1; 9 bases match TRBD1. The CDR3 loop reads CSARGQGFNEQFF. The CDR3 DNA sequence: TGCAGTGCTAGGGGACAGGGTTTTAATGAGCAGTTCTTC.